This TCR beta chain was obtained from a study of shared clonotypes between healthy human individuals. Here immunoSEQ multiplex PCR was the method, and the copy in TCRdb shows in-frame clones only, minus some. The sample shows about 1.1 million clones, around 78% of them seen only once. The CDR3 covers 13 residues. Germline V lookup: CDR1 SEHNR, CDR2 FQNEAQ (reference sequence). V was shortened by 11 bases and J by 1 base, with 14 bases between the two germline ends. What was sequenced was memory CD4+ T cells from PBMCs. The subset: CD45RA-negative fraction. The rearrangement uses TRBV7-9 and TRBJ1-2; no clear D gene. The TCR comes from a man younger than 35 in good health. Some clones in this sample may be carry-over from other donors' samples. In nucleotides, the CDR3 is TGTGCCTCCTGGAGGGCGGATAACTATGGCTACACCTTC. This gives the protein CASWRADNYGYTF.